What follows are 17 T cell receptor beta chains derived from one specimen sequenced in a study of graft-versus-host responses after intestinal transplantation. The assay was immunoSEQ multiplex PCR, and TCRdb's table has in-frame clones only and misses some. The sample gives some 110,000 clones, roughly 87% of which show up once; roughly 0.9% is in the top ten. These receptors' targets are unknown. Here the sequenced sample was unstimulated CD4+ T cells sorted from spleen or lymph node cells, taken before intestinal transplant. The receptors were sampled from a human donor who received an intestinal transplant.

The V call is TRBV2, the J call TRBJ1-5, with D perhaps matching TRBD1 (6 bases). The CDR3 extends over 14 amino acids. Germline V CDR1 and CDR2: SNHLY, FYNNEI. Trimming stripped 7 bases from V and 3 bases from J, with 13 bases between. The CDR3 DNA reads TGTGCCAGCACCTTACAGGGAGTCAATCAGCCCCAGCATTTT. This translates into CASTLQGVNQPQHF.

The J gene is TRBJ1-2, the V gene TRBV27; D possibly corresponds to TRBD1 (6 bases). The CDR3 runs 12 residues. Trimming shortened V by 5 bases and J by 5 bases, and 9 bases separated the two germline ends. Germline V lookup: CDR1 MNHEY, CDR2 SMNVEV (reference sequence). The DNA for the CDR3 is TGTGCCAGCAGTCCGCAGGGGTATGGCTACACCTTC. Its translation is CASSPQGYGYTF.

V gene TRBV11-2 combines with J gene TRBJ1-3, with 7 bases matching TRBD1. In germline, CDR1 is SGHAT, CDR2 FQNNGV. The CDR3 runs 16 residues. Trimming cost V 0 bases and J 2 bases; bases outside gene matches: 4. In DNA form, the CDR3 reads TGTGCCAGCAGCTTAGATTTAACAGGGGCTGGAAACACCATATATTTT. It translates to CASSLDLTGAGNTIYF.

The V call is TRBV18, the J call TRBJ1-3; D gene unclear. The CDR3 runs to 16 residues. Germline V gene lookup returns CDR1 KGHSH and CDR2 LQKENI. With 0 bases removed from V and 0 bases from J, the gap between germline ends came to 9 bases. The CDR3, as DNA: TGTGCCAGCTCACCACCGGTTACGTTCTCTGGAAACACCATATATTTT. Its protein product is CASSPPVTFSGNTIYF.

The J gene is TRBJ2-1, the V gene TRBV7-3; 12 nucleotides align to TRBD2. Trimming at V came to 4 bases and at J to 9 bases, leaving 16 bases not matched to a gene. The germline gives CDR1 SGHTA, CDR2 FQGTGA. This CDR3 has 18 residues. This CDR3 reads CASSSTSGSVTPRSEQFF. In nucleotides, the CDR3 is TGTGCCAGCAGCTCGACTAGCGGGAGCGTTACCCCCCGGAGTGAGCAGTTCTTC.

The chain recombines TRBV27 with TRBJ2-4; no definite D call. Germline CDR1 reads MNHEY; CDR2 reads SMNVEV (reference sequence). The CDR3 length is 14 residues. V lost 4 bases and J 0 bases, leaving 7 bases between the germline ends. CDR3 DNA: TGTGCCAGCAGTTCGCCGCTAGCCAAAAACATTCAGTACTTC. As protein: CASSSPLAKNIQYF.

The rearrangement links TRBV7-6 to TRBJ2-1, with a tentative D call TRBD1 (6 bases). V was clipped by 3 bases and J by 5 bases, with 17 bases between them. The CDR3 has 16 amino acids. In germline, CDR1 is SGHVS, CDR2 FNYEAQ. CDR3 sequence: CASSFRTAYNDNEQFF. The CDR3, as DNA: TGTGCCAGCAGCTTCCGGACAGCCTATAACGACAATGAGCAGTTCTTC.

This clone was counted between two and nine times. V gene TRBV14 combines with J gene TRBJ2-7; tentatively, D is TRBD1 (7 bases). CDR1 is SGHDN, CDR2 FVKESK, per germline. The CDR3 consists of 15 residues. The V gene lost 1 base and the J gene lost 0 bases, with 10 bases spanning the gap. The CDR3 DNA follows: TGTGCCAGCAGCCAAGCAGGGGGGTACTCCTACGAGCAGTACTTC. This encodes CASSQAGGYSYEQYF.

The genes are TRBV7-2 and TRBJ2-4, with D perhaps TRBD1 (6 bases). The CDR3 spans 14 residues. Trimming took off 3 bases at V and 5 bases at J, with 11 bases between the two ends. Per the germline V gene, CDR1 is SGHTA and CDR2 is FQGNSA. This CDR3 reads CASSFGKGENIQYF. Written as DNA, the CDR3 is TGTGCCAGCAGCTTTGGAAAGGGGGAAAACATTCAGTACTTC.

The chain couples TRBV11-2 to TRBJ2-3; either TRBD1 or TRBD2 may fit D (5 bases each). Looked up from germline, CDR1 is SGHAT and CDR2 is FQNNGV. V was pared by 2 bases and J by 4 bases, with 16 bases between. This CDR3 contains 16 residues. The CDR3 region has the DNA TGTGCCAGCAGCTTACGCCTTGCCGGGGCTGCAGATACGCAGTATTTT. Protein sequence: CASSLRLAGAADTQYF.

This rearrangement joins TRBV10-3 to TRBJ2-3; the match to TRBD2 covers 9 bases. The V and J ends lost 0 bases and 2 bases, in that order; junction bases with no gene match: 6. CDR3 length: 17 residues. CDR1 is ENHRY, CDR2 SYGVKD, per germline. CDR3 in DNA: TGTGCCATCAGTGAGTCACTAGCGGGTCCCAACACAGATACGCAGTATTTT. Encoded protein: CAISESLAGPNTDTQYF.

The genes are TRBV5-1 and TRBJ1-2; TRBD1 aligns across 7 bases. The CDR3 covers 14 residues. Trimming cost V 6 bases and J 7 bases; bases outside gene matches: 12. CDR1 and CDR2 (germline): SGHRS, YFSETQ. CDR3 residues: CASTEQGGIGGYTF. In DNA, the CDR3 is TGCGCCAGCACCGAGCAGGGGGGAATAGGTGGCTACACCTTC.

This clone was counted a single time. CDR3 DNA: TGTGCCAGCAGCAGTCAGCGGAACACTGAAGCTTTCTTT. Encoded protein: CASSSQRNTEAFF. The V gene is TRBV9, the J gene TRBJ1-1, with D unclear. The CDR3 is made up of 13 amino acids. Deletions cut 4 bases from V and 1 base from J, with 8 bases between. Germline values: CDR1 SGDLS, CDR2 YYNGEE. The variable domain in full, with the rest retrieved from reference TRBV9 and TRBJ1-1, is DSGVTQTPKHLITATGQRVTLRCSPRSGDLSVYWYQQSLDQGLQFLIQYYNGEERAKGNILERFSAQQFPDLHSELNLSSLELGDSALYFCASSSQRNTEAFFGQGTRLTVV.

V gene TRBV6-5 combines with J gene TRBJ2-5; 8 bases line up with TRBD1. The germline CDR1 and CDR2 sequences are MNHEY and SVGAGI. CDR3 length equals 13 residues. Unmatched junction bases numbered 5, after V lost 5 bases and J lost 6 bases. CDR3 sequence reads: CASSQDRGQTQYF. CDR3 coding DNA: TGTGCCAGCAGTCAAGACAGGGGACAGACCCAGTACTTC.

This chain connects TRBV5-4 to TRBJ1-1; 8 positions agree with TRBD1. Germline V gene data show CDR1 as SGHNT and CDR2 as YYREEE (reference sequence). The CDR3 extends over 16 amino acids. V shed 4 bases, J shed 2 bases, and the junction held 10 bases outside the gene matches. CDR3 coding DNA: TGTGCCAGCAGCGACAGGGGTATATACGGAAACACTGAAGCTTTCTTT. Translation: CASSDRGIYGNTEAFF.

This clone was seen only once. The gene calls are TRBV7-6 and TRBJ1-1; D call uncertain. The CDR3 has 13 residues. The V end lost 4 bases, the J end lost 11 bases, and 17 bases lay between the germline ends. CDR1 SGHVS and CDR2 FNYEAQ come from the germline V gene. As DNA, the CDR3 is TGTGCCAGCAGCTCGACCCCCGAGATGCCGGCTTTCTTT. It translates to CASSSTPEMPAFF. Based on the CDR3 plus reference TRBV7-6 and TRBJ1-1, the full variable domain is GAGVSQSPRYKVTKRGQDVALRCDPISGHVSLYWYRQALGQGPEFLTYFNYEAQQDKSGLPNDRFSAERPEGSISTLTIQRTEQRDSAMYRCASSSTPEMPAFFGQGTRLTVV.

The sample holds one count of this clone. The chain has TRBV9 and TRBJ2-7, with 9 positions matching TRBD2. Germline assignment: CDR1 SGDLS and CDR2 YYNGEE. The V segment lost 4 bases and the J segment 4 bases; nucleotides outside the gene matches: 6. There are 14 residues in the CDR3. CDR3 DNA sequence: TGTGCCAGCAGCACCCTGACTAGCGGATACGAGCAGTACTTC. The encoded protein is CASSTLTSGYEQYF.